The 5 T cell receptor beta chains given below trace back to one sample, sequenced in a study of shared clonotypes between healthy human individuals (TCRdb year 2020). The library was obtained by the immunoSEQ multiplex PCR assay. TCRdb obtained this table from immuneACCESS and retained in-frame rearrangements with V and J assigned. These tables miss some clones; where compared with another copy, unresolved V genes account for less than half of the shortfall, and the remainder is unexplained. The sample has 2 million to 3 million clones on record, 80% to 95% of them singletons. About 0.38% of the sample is taken by the ten largest. Sequenced: naive CD4+ T cells from PBMCs. Taken with the paper, the label for cell subset or site translates to: CD45RA+ positively selected. The receptors derive from a man aged 18 to 29 in good health. Some clones in this sample may be carry-over from other donors' samples.

This sequence joins TRBV11-2 and TRBJ2-7, with 8 bases fitting TRBD1. This CDR3 region has 14 residues. V dropped 4 bases and J dropped 5; count of bases not matched to a gene: 7. The V gene's germline CDR1 is SGHAT and CDR2 FQNNGV. The CDR3, as DNA: TGTGCCAGCAGCTCCCAGGAGACAGGGGACGAGCAGTACTTC. Translation: CASSSQETGDEQYF.

This chain joins TRBV19 and TRBJ2-3; tentatively, D is TRBD1 or TRBD2 (5 bases each). This CDR3 has 15 amino acids. CDR1 and CDR2 from the germline V gene are LNHDA and SQIVND (reference sequence). V was clipped by 5 bases and J by 0 bases, with 12 bases between them. CDR3 residues: CASSSGTGSTDTQYF. The CDR3 DNA sequence: TGTGCCAGTAGTTCGGGGACGGGAAGCACAGATACGCAGTATTTT.

Comments on this clone: Germline and junction disagree at one end, which may indicate a read error. V and J are TRBV9 and TRBJ1-2, with TRBD1 identical over 9 bases. CDR1 is SGDLS, CDR2 YYNGEE, per germline. This CDR3 has 13 residues. The chain's CDR3 is CASTRDRGAGVSF. CDR3 bases: TGTGCCAGCACCAGAGACAGGGGGGCCGGTGTTTCCTTC. The whole variable domain, filled in from reference TRBV9 and TRBJ1-2, reads DSGVTQTPKHLITATGQRVTLRCSPRSGDLSVYWYQQSLDQGLQFLIQYYNGEERAKGNILERFSAQQFPDLHSELNLSSLELGDSALYFCASTRDRGAGVSFGSGTRLTVV.

For this clone: The sample contains more than one DNA sequence encoding this CDR3. The rearrangement links TRBV5-1 to TRBJ2-5, with 13 nucleotides matching TRBD2. V trimming: 0 bases; J trimming: 3 bases; junction bases outside the gene matches: 2. The CDR3 is made up of 16 amino acids. Germline V gene data show CDR1 as SGHRS and CDR2 as YFSETQ. DNA for the CDR3: TGCGCCAGCAGCTTGGGACTAGCGGGAGGCGAAGAGACCCAGTACTTC. Its protein product is CASSLGLAGGEETQYF. The full variable domain, with the rest looked up from reference TRBV5-1 and TRBJ2-5, is KAGVTQTPRYLIKTRGQQVTLSCSPISGHRSVSWYQQTPGQGLQFLFEYFSETQRNKGNFPGRFSGRQFSNSRSEMNVSTLELGDSALYLCASSLGLAGGEETQYFGPGTRLLVL.

The chain employs TRBV5-1 and TRBJ2-2; 7 bases match TRBD2. This CDR3 region has 15 residues. V was pared by 6 bases and J by 3 bases, with 8 bases of the junction left unmatched. Per the germline V gene, CDR1 is SGHRS and CDR2 is YFSETQ. The CDR3 sequence: CASMGTGRHTGELFF. As DNA, the CDR3 is TGCGCCAGCATGGGGACCGGGAGGCACACCGGGGAGCTGTTTTTT.